Presented here are 17 T cell receptor beta chains from one specimen sequenced in a study of blood T cells in healthy people across ages. It was with a sample-barcoded 5' primer and a J-beta primer mix that a second PCR of about 6 to 11 cycles was run. TCRdb re-called the 5' RACE reads through MiXCR, storing one row per CDR3 protein. The table records 700,000 to 900,000 distinct CDR3 sequences, about 48% of them present only once. The sample consisted of blood. Receptor source: a man older than 75 in good health.

The chain combines TRBV30 with TRBJ1-2, with D uncertain. CDR3 length: 12 amino acids. The germline V gene has CDR1 GTSNPN and CDR2 SVGIG (reference sequence). V lost 0 bases to trimming and J lost 8 bases, with 10 bases between them. The CDR3 DNA reads as TGTGCCTGGAGTGTTAAGGTCGACGGCTACACCTTC. This encodes CAWSVKVDGYTF.

This clonotype was seen only a few times. The chain combines TRBV11-3 with TRBJ2-2; D remains ambiguous. V lost 9 bases to trimming and J lost 1 base, with 6 bases between them. Germline loops: CDR1 SGHNT, CDR2 YENEEA. The CDR3 runs to 12 residues. CDR3 coding DNA: TGTGCCAGTCGTGGGAACACCGGGGAGCTGTTTTTT. As protein: CASRGNTGELFF.

This clonotype turned up a few times. The V call is TRBV27, the J call TRBJ2-7, with TRBD1 identical over 12 bases. Germline loops: CDR1 MNHEY, CDR2 SMNVEV (reference sequence). After removal of 6 bases from V and 5 bases from J, the junction contained 8 bases not matched to a gene. The CDR3 extends over 15 amino acids. The CDR3 DNA sequence: TGTGCCAGCAGACCCTACCGGGACAGGGGGCACGAGCAGTACTTC. It yields the protein CASRPYRDRGHEQYF.

The chain carries TRBV7-2 and TRBJ1-1; tentative D call: TRBD1 (5 bases). The CDR3 extends over 15 amino acids. Trimming pared 1 base from V and 1 base from J, leaving 10 bases between. CDR1 is SGHTA and CDR2 is FQGNSA in the germline V gene. CDR3 nucleotide sequence: TGTGCCAGCAGCTTAGTCGGGGGGAAGAACACTGAAGCTTTCTTT. It yields the protein CASSLVGGKNTEAFF.

This sequence joins TRBV25-1 and TRBJ2-3; the D gene could be TRBD1 or TRBD2 (6 bases each). Per germline, CDR1 MGHDK and CDR2 SYGVNS. V was shortened by 4 bases and J by 14 bases, with 25 bases between the two germline ends. CDR3 size: 15 residues. CDR3 nucleotides: TGTGCCAGCAGTGGGGGGGCGGAGAACGCCAGATACGCGTATTTT. Protein sequence: CASSGGAENARYAYF.

CDR3 sequence: CSAGGQLGNEQFF. The CDR3 bases are TGCAGTGCGGGTGGACAGCTGGGGAATGAGCAGTTCTTC. The chain couples TRBV20-1 to TRBJ2-1; D perhaps matches TRBD1 (6 bases). The CDR3 length is 13 residues. Trimming removed 6 bases from V and 7 bases from J, with 16 bases in between. The V gene's germline CDR1 is DFQATT and CDR2 SNEGSKA (reference sequence).

As regards this clonotype: Relative to the germline gene, one junction end is altered; a read error may explain this. This sequence joins TRBV12-3 or TRBV12-4 and TRBJ2-1, with no clear D. The CDR3 runs to 17 residues. CDR3 amino acids: CASSHSPTRINYNERFF. For the CDR3, the DNA is TGTGCCAGCAGTCATTCCCCGACGCGGATAAACTACAATGAGCGGTTCTTC.

This clonotype has ten or more counts. The gene calls are TRBV20-1 and TRBJ2-3, with 7 nucleotides matching TRBD2. Trimming took 3 bases from V and 1 from J; bases not matched to a gene: 4. Germline lookup yields CDR1 DFQATT and CDR2 SNEGSKA (reference sequence). This CDR3 has 14 residues. The DNA for the CDR3 is TGCAGTGCTAGCCTTCTAGCGGGCACAGATACGCAGTATTTT. It yields the protein CSASLLAGTDTQYF.

This clonotype was counted ten times or more. V usage is TRBV20-1 and J usage is TRBJ2-5; D is ambiguous. V lost 1 base and J lost 4, with 10 bases in between. CDR1 and CDR2 (germline): DFQATT, SNEGSKA (reference sequence). The CDR3 runs to 13 residues. Written as DNA, the CDR3 is TGCAGTGCTAGAGTTGCAGCCCCAGAGACCCAGTACTTC. It yields the protein CSARVAAPETQYF.

The chain links TRBV3-1 to TRBJ1-4; 8 positions agree with TRBD1. Germline lookup yields CDR1 LGHDT and CDR2 YNNKEL (reference sequence). After removal of 6 bases from V and 8 bases from J, the junction contained 14 bases not matched to a gene. The CDR3 runs 16 residues. CDR3 region: CASSYTRTGRKEKLFF. CDR3 nucleotide sequence: TGTGCCAGCAGTTATACCCGGACAGGGAGGAAGGAAAAACTGTTTTTT.

The chain uses TRBV28 and TRBJ2-2; the D is unclear. This CDR3 comprises 13 residues. Germline CDR1 reads MDHEN; CDR2 reads SYDVKM. Trimming left V 5 bases short and J 6 bases short, with 10 bases between. CDR3 in amino acids: CASSAGRAGELFF. The CDR3, as DNA: TGTGCCAGCAGTGCCGGAAGGGCCGGGGAGCTGTTTTTT.

This clonotype was observed a handful of times. This chain links TRBV7-2 with TRBJ1-2; TRBD1 aligns across 7 bases. The CDR3 spans 13 residues. The V gene end was trimmed by 2 bases and the J gene end by 8 bases; junction bases not matched to a gene: 5. Germline V gene data show CDR1 as SGHTA and CDR2 as FQGNSA. In nucleotides, the CDR3 is TGTGCCAGCAGCTTACAGGGGGTGCGGGGCTACACCTTC. This gives the protein CASSLQGVRGYTF.

The chain links TRBV28 to TRBJ2-3; no clear D. Germline CDR1 reads MDHEN; CDR2 reads SYDVKM. The V gene lost 3 bases and the J gene lost 9 bases, with 10 bases spanning the gap. There are 12 residues in the CDR3. The CDR3 reads CASSLTRWTQYF. CDR3 DNA: TGTGCCAGCAGTTTGACAAGATGGACGCAGTATTTT.

The chain combines TRBV20-1 with TRBJ1-5; tentatively, D is TRBD1 (5 bases). Germline values: CDR1 DFQATT, CDR2 SNEGSKA (reference sequence). V lost 1 base, J lost 2 bases, and 12 bases lay in between. This CDR3 contains 15 residues. The CDR3 nucleotides are TGCAGTGCTAGAGCAAGGCAGGGAGGCAATCAGCCCCAGCATTTT. Translation: CSARARQGGNQPQHF.

A few counts support this clonotype. This sequence joins TRBV20-1 and TRBJ2-1, with 10 positions matching TRBD2. The CDR3 has 14 residues. V lost 5 bases and J lost 12; bases outside the gene matches: 13. Per germline, CDR1 DFQATT and CDR2 SNEGSKA (reference sequence). The CDR3 DNA is TGCAGTGCTGCGGCAGGGCAGCGGGAGGGCAGGCAGTTCTTC. Residues: CSAAAGQREGRQFF.

The chain employs TRBV6-6 and TRBJ1-4; 7 nucleotides align to TRBD1. Germline CDR1 and CDR2: MNHNY and SVGAGI (reference sequence). The J segment lost 3 bases and the V segment lost 6 bases, leaving 7 bases of the junction unmatched. The CDR3 is made up of 15 amino acids. The CDR3 spells CASRLGQTANEKLFF. In DNA, the CDR3 is TGTGCCAGCAGACTGGGACAGACCGCTAATGAAAAACTGTTTTTT.

Comment on this clonotype: No conserved phenylalanine or tryptophan is present at the end of the CDR3, so a read error is the likely explanation. The gene calls are TRBV20-1 and TRBJ2-1, with D unresolved. The J call may not be correct, given that the DNA end is closer to TRBJ2-7. Per the germline V gene, CDR1 is DFQATT and CDR2 is SNEGSKA (reference sequence). CDR3 length: 13 amino acids. DNA of the CDR3: TGCAGTGCTAGTGAGGATCTCTACAATGAGCAGTACTTA. Translated: CSASEDLYNEQYL.